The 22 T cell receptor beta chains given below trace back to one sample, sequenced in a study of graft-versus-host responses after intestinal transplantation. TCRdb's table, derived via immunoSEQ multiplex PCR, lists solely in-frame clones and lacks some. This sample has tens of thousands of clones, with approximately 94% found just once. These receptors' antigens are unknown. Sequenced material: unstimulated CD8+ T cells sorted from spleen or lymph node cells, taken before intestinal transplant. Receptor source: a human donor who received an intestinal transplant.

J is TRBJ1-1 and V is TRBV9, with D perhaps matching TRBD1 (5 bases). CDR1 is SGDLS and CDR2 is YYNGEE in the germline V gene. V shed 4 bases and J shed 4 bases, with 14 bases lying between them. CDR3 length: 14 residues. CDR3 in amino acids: CASSRSGGGTEAFF. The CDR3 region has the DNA TGTGCCAGCAGCAGATCCGGGGGTGGCACTGAAGCTTTCTTT.

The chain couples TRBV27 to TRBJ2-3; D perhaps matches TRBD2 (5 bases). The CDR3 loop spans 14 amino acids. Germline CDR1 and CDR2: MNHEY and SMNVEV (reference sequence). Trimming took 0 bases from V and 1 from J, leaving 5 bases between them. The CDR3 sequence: CASSLSRGTDTQYF. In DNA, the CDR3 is TGTGCCAGCAGTTTATCGAGGGGCACAGATACGCAGTATTTT.

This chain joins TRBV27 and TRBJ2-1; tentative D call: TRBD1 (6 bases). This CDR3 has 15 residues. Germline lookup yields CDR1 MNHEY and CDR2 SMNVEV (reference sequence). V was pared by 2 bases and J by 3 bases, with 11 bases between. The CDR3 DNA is TGTGCCAGCAGTTTACTGGGACAAGACTACAATGAGCAGTTCTTC. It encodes CASSLLGQDYNEQFF.

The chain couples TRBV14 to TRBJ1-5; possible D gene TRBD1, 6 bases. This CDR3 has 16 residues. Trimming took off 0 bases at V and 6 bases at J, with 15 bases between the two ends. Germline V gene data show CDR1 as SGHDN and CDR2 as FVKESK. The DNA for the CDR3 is TGTGCCAGCAGCCAAGATTCCGGGACAAAGGCTCAGCCCCAGCATTTT. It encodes CASSQDSGTKAQPQHF.

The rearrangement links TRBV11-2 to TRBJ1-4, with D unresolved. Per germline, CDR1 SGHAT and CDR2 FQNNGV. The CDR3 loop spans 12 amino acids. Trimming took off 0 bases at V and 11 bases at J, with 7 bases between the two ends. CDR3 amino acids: CASSLDSWKLFF. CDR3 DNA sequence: TGTGCCAGCAGCTTAGATAGTTGGAAACTGTTTTTT.

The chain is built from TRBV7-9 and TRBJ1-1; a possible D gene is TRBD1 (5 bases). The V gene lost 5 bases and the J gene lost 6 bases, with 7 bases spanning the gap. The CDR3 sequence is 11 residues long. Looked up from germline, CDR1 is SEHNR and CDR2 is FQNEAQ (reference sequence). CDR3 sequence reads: CASSQTAEAFF. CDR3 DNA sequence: TGTGCCAGCAGCCAGACAGCTGAAGCTTTCTTT.

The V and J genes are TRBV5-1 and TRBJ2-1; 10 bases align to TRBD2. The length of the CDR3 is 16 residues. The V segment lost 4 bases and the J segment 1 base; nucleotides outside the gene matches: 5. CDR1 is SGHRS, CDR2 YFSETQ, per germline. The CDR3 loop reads CASSLVAGGSYNEQFF. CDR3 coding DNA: TGCGCCAGCAGCCTAGTAGCGGGAGGATCCTACAATGAGCAGTTCTTC.

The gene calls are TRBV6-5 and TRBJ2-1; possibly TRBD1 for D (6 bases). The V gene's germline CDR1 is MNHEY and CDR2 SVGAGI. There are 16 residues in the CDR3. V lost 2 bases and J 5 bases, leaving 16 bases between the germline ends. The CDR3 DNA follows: TGTGCCAGCAGTTACACAGGGTTCCGCGTCGACAATGAGCAGTTCTTC. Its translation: CASSYTGFRVDNEQFF.

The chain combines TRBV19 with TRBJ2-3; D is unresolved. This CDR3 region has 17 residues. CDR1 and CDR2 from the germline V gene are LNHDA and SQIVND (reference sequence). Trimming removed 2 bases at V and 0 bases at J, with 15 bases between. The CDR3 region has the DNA TGTGCCAGTAGTATAATCCCGACGGACCTTAGCACAGATACGCAGTATTTT. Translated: CASSIIPTDLSTDTQYF.

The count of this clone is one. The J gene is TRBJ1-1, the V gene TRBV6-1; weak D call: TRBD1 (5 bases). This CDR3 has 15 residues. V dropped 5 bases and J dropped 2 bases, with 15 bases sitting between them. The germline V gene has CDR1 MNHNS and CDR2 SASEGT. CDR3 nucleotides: TGTGCCAGCAGTCCGGGGCGGGGAGCCAACACTGAAGCTTTCTTT. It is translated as CASSPGRGANTEAFF.

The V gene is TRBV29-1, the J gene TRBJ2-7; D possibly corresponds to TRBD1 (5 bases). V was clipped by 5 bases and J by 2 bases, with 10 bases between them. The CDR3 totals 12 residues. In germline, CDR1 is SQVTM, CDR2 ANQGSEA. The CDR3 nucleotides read TGCAGCGTTAGGGGCAGCACCTACGAGCAGTACTTC. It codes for CSVRGSTYEQYF.

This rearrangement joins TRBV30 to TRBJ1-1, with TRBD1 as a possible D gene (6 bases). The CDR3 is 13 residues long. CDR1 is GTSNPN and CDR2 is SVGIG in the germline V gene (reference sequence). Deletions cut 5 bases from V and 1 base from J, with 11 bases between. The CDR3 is CAWAVGGNTEAFF. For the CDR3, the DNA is TGTGCCTGGGCCGTAGGGGGGAACACTGAAGCTTTCTTT.

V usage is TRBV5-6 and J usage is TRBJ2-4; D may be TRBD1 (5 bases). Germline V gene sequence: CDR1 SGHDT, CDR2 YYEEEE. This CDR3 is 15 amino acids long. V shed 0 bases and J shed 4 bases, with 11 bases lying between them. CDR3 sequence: CASSLDQGLKNIQYF. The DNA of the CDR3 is TGTGCCAGCAGCTTGGACCAGGGTTTGAAAAACATTCAGTACTTC.

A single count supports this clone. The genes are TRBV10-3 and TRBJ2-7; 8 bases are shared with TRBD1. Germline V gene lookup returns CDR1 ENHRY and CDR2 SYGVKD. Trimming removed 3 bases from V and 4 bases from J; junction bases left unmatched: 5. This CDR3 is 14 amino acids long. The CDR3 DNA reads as TGTGCCATCAGTGACCCTGACAGGGGTTACGAGCAGTACTTC. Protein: CAISDPDRGYEQYF.

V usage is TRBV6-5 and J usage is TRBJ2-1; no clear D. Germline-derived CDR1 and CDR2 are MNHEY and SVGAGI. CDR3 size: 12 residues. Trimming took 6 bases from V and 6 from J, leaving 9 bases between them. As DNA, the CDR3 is TGTGCCAGCAGCCAACGCGGCAATGAGCAGTTCTTC. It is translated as CASSQRGNEQFF.

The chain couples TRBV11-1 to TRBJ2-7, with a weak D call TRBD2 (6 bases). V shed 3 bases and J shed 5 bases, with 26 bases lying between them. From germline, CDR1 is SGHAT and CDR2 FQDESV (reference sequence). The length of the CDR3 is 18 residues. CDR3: CASSLGGFRARVVNEQYF. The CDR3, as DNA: TGTGCCAGCAGCTTGGGAGGTTTTAGGGCGCGAGTTGTCAACGAGCAGTACTTC.

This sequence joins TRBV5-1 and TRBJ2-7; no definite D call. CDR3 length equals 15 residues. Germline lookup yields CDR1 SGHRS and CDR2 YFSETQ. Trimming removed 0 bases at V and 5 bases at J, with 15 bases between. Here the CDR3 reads CASSLEQPPFHEQYF. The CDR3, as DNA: TGCGCCAGCAGCTTGGAGCAGCCACCCTTCCACGAGCAGTACTTC.

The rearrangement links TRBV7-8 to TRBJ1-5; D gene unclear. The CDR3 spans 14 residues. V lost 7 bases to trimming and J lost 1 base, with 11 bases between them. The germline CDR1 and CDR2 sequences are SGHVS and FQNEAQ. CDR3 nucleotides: TGTGCCAGCACCGTAGGGCCCAGCAATCAGCCCCAGCATTTT. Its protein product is CASTVGPSNQPQHF.

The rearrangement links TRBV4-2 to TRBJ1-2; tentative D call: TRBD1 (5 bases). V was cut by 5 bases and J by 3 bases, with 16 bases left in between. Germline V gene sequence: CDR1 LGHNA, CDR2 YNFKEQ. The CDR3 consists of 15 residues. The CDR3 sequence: CASSILGGVDYGYTF. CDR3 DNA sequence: TGTGCCAGCAGCATCTTGGGAGGGGTGGACTATGGCTACACCTTC.

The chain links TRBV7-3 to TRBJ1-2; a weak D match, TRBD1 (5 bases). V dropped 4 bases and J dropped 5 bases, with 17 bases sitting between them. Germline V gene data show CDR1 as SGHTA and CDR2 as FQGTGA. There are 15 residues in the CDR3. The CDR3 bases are TGTGCCAGCAGCTCCACCGGGGGGAATCCGTATGGCTACACCTTC. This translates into CASSSTGGNPYGYTF.

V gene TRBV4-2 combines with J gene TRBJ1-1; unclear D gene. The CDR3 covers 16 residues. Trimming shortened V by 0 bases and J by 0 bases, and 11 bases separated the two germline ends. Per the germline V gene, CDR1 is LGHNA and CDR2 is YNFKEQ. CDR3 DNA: TGTGCCAGCAGCCAAGATCTGGAGCAAATGAACACTGAAGCTTTCTTT. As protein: CASSQDLEQMNTEAFF.

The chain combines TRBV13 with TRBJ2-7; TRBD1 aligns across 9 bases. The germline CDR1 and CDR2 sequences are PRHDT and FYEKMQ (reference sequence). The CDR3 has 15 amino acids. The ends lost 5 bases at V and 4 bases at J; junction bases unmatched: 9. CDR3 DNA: TGTGCCAGCAGCACCCCCCGGGACAGGGATTACGAGCAGTACTTC. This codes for CASSTPRDRDYEQYF.